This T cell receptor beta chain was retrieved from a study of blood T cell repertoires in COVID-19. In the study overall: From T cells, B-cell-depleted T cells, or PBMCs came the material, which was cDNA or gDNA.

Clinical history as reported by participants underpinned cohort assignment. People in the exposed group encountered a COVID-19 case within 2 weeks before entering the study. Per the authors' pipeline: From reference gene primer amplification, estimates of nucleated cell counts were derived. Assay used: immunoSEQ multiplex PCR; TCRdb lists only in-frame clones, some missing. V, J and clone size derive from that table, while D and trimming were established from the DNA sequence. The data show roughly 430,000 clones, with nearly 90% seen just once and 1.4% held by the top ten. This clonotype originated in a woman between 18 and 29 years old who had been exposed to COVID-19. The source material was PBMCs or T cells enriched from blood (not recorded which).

The CDR3 region has the DNA TGTGCCTGTGGGGGGTTGAACACCGGGGAGCTGTTTTTT. Protein: CACGGLNTGELFF. V gene TRBV19 combines with J gene TRBJ2-2, with a tentative D call TRBD2 (6 bases). Between the trimmed V and J ends, which lost 11 bases and 1 base, there was a span of 11 bases. The germline CDR1 and CDR2 sequences are LNHDA and SQIVND (reference sequence). This CDR3 is built from 13 residues.